Listed below are T cell receptor beta chains from one sample, sequenced in a study of shared clonotypes between healthy human individuals. Method: immunoSEQ multiplex PCR; TCRdb's copy keeps in-frame clones and lacks some. The sample records about 2.1 million clones, around 93% being singletons. Sequencing was done on a sample of naive CD8+ T cells from PBMCs. The receptors were gathered from a man aged 18 to 29 in good health. Some clones in this sample may be carry-over from other donors' samples. Both conserved end residues are part of each CDR3. A D gene is named only where the DNA matches it firmly. The size field is filled for only some rows; it gives once, few, many or a size class.

NA | TRBJ2-7 | NA | TRBV11-2 | TGTGCCAGCAGCTTTACCCGGGTCCACGAGCAGTACTTC | CASSFTRVHEQYF
NA | TRBJ2-7 | NA | TRBV27 | TGTGCCAGCCACAACCCCGACAGCGAGTCCTACGAGCAGTACTTC | CASHNPDSESYEQYF
TRBD1 | TRBJ2-7 | NA | TRBV4-3 | TGCGCCAGCAGCCCTGGACAGGGAGGTTACGAGCAGTACTTC | CASSPGQGGYEQYF
NA | TRBJ2-7 | NA | TRBV29-1 | TGCAGCGCAGGAGGGCAGGGATCCTACGAGCAGTACTTC | CSAGGQGSYEQYF
NA | TRBJ2-1 | NA | TRBV29-1 | TGCAGCGTTGTGTGGAAGGAGCAGTTCTTC | CSVVWKEQFF
NA | TRBJ1-1 | NA | TRBV19 | TGTGCCAGTAACCCGGCCTCTCGGAACACTGAAGCTTTCTTT | CASNPASRNTEAFF
NA | TRBJ1-2 | NA | TRBV27 | TGTGCCAGCAGGGAGGGCTATGGCTACACCTTC | CASREGYGYTF
NA | TRBJ2-1 | once | TRBV7-6 | TGTGCCAGCAGCTTACGGGTTGCCGGTTACAATGAGCAGTTCTTC | CASSLRVAGYNEQFF
NA | TRBJ1-5 | NA | TRBV27 | TGTGCCAGCAGTAGTAGGGGGGGTAGGAATCAGCCCCAGCATTTT | CASSSRGGRNQPQHF
NA | TRBJ2-2 | NA | TRBV4-3 | TGCGCCAGCAGCCAAGTCGCAAGGAACACCGGGGAGCTGTTTTTT | CASSQVARNTGELFF
NA | TRBJ2-7 | NA | TRBV27 | TGTGCCAGCAGTTTAACCTCGGGGGACGGCTCCTACGAGCAGTACTTC | CASSLTSGDGSYEQYF
NA | TRBJ2-1 | NA | TRBV9 | TGTGCCAGCGAAAGGTGGGGTGATGAGCAGTTCTTC | CASERWGDEQFF
TRBD1 | TRBJ2-5 | NA | TRBV25-1 | TGTGCCAGCAGTGAATACCAAGGGGGCGAGACCCAGTACTTC | CASSEYQGGETQYF
NA | TRBJ2-2 | NA | TRBV28 | TGTGCCAGCAGTTTACGGGATGTTGGCCGCGCCGGGGAGCTGTTTTTT | CASSLRDVGRAGELFF
TRBD1 | TRBJ1-1 | NA | TRBV5-6 | TGTGCCAGCAGCTTGGGGACAGGATTGAACACTGAAGCTTTCTTT | CASSLGTGLNTEAFF
NA | TRBJ1-5 | NA | TRBV19 | TGTGCCAGTAGTATAGGGACAGGCAATCAGCCCCAGCATTTT | CASSIGTGNQPQHF
TRBD1 | TRBJ2-7 | NA | TRBV27 | TGTGCCAGCAGTATGACCGGGACAGGGTTAGGTGAGCAGTACTTC | CASSMTGTGLGEQYF
NA | TRBJ1-2 | once | TRBV10-2 | TGCGCCAGCAATCCGGCAGGAGCTTATTATGGCTACACCTTC | CASNPAGAYYGYTF
NA | TRBJ2-7 | NA | TRBV15 | TGTGCCACCAGCCGTGCCCCGGACGAAGCCTACGAGCAGTACTTC | CATSRAPDEAYEQYF
TRBD1 | TRBJ1-2 | once | TRBV2 | TGTGCCAGCAGCGAAGGGACAGCGAAGGGCTACACCTTC | CASSEGTAKGYTF
NA | TRBJ1-2 | NA | TRBV9 | TGTGCCAGCAGCGTAGCCATCGGACAGCTCGCTCATGGCTACACCTTC | CASSVAIGQLAHGYTF
NA | TRBJ2-2 | NA | TRBV27 | TGTGCCAGCAGTTCGTTCTGGACGGCCACCGGGGAGCTGTTTTTT | CASSSFWTATGELFF
NA | TRBJ2-1 | NA | TRBV4-2 | TGTGCCAGCAGCCAGTACGGGGAGGGGGCCTACAATGAGCAGTTCTTC | CASSQYGEGAYNEQFF
NA | TRBJ1-1 | NA | TRBV29-1 | TGCAGCGCCAAGCGAGGAAGGACGAACACTGAAGCTTTCTTT | CSAKRGRTNTEAFF
TRBD2 | TRBJ2-7 | once | TRBV13 | TGTGCCAGCAGCTTAGCGGGACGGGAGGACGAGCAGTACTTC | CASSLAGREDEQYF
NA | TRBJ2-6 | NA | TRBV28 | TGTGCCGGAACAGGGTCTGGGGCCAACGTCCTGACTTTC | CAGTGSGANVLTF
NA | TRBJ2-1 | NA | TRBV7-8 | TGTGCCAGCAGCTTTAACAATGAGCAGTTCTTC | CASSFNNEQFF
NA | TRBJ2-6 | few | TRBV27 | TGTGCCAGCAGTTGGGGTGGGGCCAACGTCCTGACTTTC | CASSWGGANVLTF
NA | TRBJ2-1 | NA | TRBV6-5 | TGTGCCAGCAGTTACTCACCAAACAATGAGCAGTTCTTC | CASSYSPNNEQFF
NA | TRBJ2-3 | NA | TRBV4-1 | TGCGCCAGCAGCCAAGTTTTGAGCGGAGCTACAGATACGCAGTATTTT | CASSQVLSGATDTQYF
NA | TRBJ2-2 | NA | TRBV7-9 | TGTGCCAGCAGCCCCCCGGGTGGGAGAAGTCACGGGGAGCTGTTTTTT | CASSPPGGRSHGELFF
NA | TRBJ1-5 | NA | TRBV28 | TGTGCCAGCAGTTTTAACCTGGGGGCCAATCAGCCCCAGCATTTT | CASSFNLGANQPQHF
NA | TRBJ2-1 | NA | TRBV19 | TGTGCCAGTAGGATAAACAATGAGCAGTTCTTC | CASRINNEQFF
NA | TRBJ1-1 | NA | TRBV4-1 | TGCGCCAGCAGCCAATCCCCCACGGGGGGGCTTGGCACTGAAGCTTTCTTT | CASSQSPTGGLGTEAFF
NA | TRBJ1-5 | NA | TRBV15 | TGTGCCACTCGAGATAGGGATTCTCAGCCCCAGCATTTT | CATRDRDSQPQHF
TRBD2 | TRBJ2-7 | NA | TRBV4-2 | TGTGCCAGCAGCCAAGGGGCCAGCGGGGGGACCTACGAGCAGTACTTC | CASSQGASGGTYEQYF
NA | TRBJ2-3 | NA | TRBV29-1 | TGCAGCGTTGACCGGGACTCTAGCACAGATACGCAGTATTTT | CSVDRDSSTDTQYF
NA | TRBJ2-1 | NA | TRBV13 | TGTGCCAGCCTACGAAACAGGGCGATCTACAATGAGCAGTTCTTC | CASLRNRAIYNEQFF
NA | TRBJ2-1 | few | TRBV7-9 | TGTGCCAGCAGCTTAGGGAAGGAGCAGTTCTTC | CASSLGKEQFF
TRBD1 | TRBJ1-2 | NA | TRBV7-9 | TGTGCCAGCAGCACGAATCAGGGGGCCTATAACTATGGCTACACCTTC | CASSTNQGAYNYGYTF
TRBD2 | TRBJ2-3 | NA | TRBV27 | TGTGCCAGCAGTCCCCCCCCCGCGGGAGGGCTAGATACGCAGTATTTT | CASSPPPAGGLDTQYF